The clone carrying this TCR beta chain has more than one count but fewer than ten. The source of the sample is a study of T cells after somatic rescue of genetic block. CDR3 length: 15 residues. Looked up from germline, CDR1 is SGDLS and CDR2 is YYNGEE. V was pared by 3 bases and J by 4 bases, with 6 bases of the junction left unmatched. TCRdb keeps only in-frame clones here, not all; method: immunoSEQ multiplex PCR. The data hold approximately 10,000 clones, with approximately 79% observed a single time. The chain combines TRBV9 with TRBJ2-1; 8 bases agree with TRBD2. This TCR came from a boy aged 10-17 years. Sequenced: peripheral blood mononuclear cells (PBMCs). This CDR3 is CASSESGSLYNEQFF. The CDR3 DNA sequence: TGTGCCAGCAGCGAGAGCGGGAGTTTATACAATGAGCAGTTCTTC.